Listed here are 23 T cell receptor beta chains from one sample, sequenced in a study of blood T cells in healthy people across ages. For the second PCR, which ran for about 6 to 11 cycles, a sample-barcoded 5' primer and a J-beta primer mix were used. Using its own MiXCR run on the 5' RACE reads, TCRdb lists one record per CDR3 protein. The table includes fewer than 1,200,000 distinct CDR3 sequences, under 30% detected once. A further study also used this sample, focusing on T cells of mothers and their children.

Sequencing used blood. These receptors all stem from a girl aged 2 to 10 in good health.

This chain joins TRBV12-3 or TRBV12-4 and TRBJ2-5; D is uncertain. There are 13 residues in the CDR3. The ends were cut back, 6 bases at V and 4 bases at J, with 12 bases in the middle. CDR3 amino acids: CASRASRLETQYF. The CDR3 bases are TGTGCCAGCAGGGCCTCCCGCCTAGAGACCCAGTACTTC.

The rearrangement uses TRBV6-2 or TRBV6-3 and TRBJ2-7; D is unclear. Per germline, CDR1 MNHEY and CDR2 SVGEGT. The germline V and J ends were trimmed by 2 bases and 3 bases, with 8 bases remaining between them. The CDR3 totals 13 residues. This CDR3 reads CASSYVSGYEQYF. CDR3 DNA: TGTGCCAGCAGTTACGTTTCTGGCTACGAGCAGTACTTC.

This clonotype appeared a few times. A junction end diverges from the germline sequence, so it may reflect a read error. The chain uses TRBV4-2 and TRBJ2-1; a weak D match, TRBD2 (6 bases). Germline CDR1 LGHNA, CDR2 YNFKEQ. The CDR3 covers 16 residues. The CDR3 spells CAGSQLSSANNNEQFF. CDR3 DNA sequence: TGTGCCGGCAGCCAGTTATCTAGCGCGAATAACAATGAGCAGTTCTTC.

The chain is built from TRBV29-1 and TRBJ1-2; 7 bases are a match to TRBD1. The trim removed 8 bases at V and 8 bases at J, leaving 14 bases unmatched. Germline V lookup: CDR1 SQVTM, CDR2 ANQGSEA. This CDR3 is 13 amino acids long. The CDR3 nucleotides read TGCAGCTCAGACAAGGGACAGTTAGTAGGCTACACCTTC. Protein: CSSDKGQLVGYTF.

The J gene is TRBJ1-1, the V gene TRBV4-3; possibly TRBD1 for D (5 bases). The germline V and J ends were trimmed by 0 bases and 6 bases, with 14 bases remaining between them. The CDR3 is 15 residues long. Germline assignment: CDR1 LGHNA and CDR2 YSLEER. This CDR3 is CASSQDRGDFAEAFF. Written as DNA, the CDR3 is TGCGCCAGCAGCCAAGACCGGGGGGATTTTGCTGAAGCTTTCTTT.

The CDR3 region is CSAGKVANDYTF. The CDR3 DNA sequence: TGCAGTGCCGGGAAGGTTGCCAACGACTACACCTTC. V gene TRBV20-1 combines with J gene TRBJ1-2; no reliable D call. The V end lost 6 bases, the J end lost 10 bases, and 18 bases lay between the germline ends. This CDR3 spans 12 amino acids. CDR1 DFQATT and CDR2 SNEGSKA come from the germline V gene (reference sequence).

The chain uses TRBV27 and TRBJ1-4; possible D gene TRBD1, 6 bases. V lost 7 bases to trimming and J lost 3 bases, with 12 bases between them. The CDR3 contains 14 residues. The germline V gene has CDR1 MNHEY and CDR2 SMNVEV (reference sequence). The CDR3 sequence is CASTSGVANEKLFF. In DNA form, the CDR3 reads TGTGCCAGCACGTCAGGGGTGGCTAATGAAAAACTGTTTTTT.

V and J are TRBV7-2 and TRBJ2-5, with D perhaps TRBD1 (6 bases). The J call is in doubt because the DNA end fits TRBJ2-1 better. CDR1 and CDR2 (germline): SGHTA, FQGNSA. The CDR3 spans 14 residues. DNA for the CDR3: TGTGCCAGCAGCTTGGAATGGACAGTAGATGAGCAGTTCTTC. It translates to CASSLEWTVDEQFF.

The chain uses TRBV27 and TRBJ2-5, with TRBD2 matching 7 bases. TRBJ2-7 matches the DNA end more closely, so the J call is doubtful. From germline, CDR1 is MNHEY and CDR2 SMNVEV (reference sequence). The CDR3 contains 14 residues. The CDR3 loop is CASSPGTIGYEQYF. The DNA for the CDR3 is TGTGCCAGCAGTCCCGGGACTATTGGCTACGAGCAGTACTTC.

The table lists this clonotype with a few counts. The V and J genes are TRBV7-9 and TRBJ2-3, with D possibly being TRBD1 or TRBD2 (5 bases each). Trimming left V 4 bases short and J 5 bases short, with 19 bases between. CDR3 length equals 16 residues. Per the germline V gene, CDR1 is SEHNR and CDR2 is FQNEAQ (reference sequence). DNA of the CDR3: TGTGCCAGCAGCTCCAGGGACCCCAAGGAGGAAGATACGCAGTATTTT. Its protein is CASSSRDPKEEDTQYF.

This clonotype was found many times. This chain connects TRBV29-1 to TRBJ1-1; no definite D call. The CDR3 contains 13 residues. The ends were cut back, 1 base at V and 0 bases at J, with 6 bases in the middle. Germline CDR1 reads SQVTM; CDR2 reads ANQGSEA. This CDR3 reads CSVEGVMNTEAFF. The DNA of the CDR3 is TGCAGCGTTGAAGGGGTAATGAACACTGAAGCTTTCTTT.

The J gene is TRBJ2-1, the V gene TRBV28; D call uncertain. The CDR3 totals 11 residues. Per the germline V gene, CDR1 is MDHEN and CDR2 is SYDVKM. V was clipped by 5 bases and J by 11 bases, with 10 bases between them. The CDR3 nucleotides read TGTGCCAGCAGTCTACTGATGAAGCAGTTCTTC. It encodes CASSLLMKQFF.

CDR3 residues: CASSPWTSGGALGEETQYF. For the CDR3, the DNA is TGTGCCAGCAGTCCCTGGACTAGCGGGGGGGCCTTGGGAGAAGAGACCCAGTACTTC. This sequence joins TRBV7-2 and TRBJ2-5, with 15 bases lining up with TRBD2. Germline V gene sequence: CDR1 SGHTA, CDR2 FQGNSA. Trimming removed 6 bases from V and 3 bases from J; junction bases left unmatched: 14. The CDR3 covers 19 residues. Filled out from reference TRBV7-2 and TRBJ2-5, the complete variable domain reads GAGVSQSPSNKVTEKGKDVELRCDPISGHTALYWYRQSLGQGLEFLIYFQGNSAPDKSGLPSDRFSAERTGGSVSTLTIQRTQQEDSAVYLCASSPWTSGGALGEETQYFGPGTRLLVL.

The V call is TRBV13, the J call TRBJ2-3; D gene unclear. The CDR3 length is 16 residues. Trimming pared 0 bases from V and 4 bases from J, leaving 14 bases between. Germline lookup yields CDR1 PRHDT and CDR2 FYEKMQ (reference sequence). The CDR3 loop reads CASSLGGSFPADTQYF. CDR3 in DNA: TGTGCCAGCAGCTTAGGTGGTAGCTTTCCCGCAGATACGCAGTATTTT. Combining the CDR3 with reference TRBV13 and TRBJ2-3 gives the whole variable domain AAGVIQSPRHLIKEKRETATLKCYPIPRHDTVYWYQQGPGQDPQFLISFYEKMQSDKGSIPDRFSAQQFSDYHSELNMSSLELGDSALYFCASSLGGSFPADTQYFGPGTRLTVL.

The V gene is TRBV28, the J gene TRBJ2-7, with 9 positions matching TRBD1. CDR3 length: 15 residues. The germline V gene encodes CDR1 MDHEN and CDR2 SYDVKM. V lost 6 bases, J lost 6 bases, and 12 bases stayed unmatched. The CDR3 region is CASSTPGTGPSEQYF. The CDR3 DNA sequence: TGTGCCAGCAGCACTCCCGGGACAGGGCCTTCCGAGCAGTACTTC.

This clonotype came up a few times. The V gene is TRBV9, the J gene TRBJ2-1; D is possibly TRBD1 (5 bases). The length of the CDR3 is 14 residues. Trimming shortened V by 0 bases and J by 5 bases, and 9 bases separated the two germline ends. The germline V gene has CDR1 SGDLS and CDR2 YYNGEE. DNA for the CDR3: TGTGCCAGCAGCGTAGTAATGGGGCACAATGAGCAGTTCTTC. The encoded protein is CASSVVMGHNEQFF. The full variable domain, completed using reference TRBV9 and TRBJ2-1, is DSGVTQTPKHLITATGQRVTLRCSPRSGDLSVYWYQQSLDQGLQFLIQYYNGEERAKGNILERFSAQQFPDLHSELNLSSLELGDSALYFCASSVVMGHNEQFFGPGTRLTVL.

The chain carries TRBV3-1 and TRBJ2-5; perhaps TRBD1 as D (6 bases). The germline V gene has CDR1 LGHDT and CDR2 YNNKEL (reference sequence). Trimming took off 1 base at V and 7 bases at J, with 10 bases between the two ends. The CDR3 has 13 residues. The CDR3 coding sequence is TGTGCCAGCAGCCAAGGGGGGCTTCGGACCCAGTACTTC. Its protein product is CASSQGGLRTQYF.

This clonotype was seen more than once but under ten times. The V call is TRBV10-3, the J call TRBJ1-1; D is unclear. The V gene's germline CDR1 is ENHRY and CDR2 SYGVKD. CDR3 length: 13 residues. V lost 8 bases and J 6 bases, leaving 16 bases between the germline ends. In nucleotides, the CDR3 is TGTGCCATCGGTATGGGCCAATCCCCTGAAGCTTTCTTT. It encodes CAIGMGQSPEAFF.

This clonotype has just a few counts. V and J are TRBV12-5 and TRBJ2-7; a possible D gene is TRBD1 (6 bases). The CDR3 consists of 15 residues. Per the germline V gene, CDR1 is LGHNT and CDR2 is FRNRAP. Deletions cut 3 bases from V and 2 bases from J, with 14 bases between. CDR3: CASGFRASGAYEQYF. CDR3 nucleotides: TGTGCTAGTGGTTTCCGGGCCTCAGGGGCCTACGAGCAGTACTTC. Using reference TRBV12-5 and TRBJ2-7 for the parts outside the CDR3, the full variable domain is DARVTQTPRHKVTEMGQEVTMRCQPILGHNTVFWYRQTMMQGLELLAYFRNRAPLDDSGMPKDRFSAEMPDATLATLKIQPSEPRDSAVYFCASGFRASGAYEQYFGPGTRLTVT.

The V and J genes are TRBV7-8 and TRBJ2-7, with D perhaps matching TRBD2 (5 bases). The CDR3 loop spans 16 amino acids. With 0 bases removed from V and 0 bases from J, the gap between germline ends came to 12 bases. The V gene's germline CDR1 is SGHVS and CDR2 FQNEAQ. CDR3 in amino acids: CASSLARAIFSYEQYF. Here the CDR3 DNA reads TGTGCCAGCAGCTTAGCGCGGGCCATATTCTCCTACGAGCAGTACTTC.

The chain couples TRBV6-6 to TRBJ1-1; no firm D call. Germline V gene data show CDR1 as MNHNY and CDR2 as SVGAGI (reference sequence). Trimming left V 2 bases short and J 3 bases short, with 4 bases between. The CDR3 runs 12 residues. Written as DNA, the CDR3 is TGTGCCAGCAGTTACGTTGACACTGAAGCTTTCTTT. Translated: CASSYVDTEAFF.

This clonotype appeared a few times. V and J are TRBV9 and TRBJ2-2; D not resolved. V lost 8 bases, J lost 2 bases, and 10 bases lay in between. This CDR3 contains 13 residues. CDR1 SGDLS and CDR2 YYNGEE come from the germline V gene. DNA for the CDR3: TGTGCCAGTCAAGGGCTTAACACCGGGGAGCTGTTTTTT. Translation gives CASQGLNTGELFF.

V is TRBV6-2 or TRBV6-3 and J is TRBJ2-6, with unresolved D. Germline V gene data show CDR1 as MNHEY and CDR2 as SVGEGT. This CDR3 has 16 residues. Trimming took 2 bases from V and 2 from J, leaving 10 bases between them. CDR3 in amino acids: CASSYASQTGANVLTF. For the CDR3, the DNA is TGTGCCAGCAGTTACGCCTCGCAAACTGGGGCCAACGTCCTGACTTTC.